This T cell receptor (beta chain) was found in a study of long-term antiretroviral therapy in people with HIV. V lost 4 bases, J lost 0 bases, and 4 bases stayed unmatched. Germline CDR1 MGHRA, CDR2 YSYEKL. CDR3 length equals 16 residues. Survey-level immunoSEQ v3.0 assays were run. The assay was immunoSEQ multiplex PCR, and TCRdb's table has in-frame clones only and misses some. The data show 15,000 or so clones, with around 94% seen just once and roughly 4.2% held by the top ten. The clonotype comes from a woman in her fifties or sixties with HIV. The V call is TRBV4-1, the J call TRBJ2-3; 10 nucleotides match TRBD2. The sequencing here drew on unsorted PBMCs, taken roughly 6.4 years after starting antiretroviral therapy. The CDR3 DNA reads as TGCGCCAGCAGCCGACAGACTAGCGGGAGCACAGATACGCAGTATTTT. It yields the protein CASSRQTSGSTDTQYF.